The 11 T cell receptor beta chains below all came from one sample that was sequenced in a study of technical replicates of blood from several donors. Sequencing was performed with immunoSEQ multiplex PCR; in TCRdb, only in-frame clones are kept and a portion is missing. Of under 85,000 clones in the sample, about 97% were seen once. The material sequenced was T cells isolated from PBMCs. The receptors derive from a human donor in good health.

The V and J genes are TRBV4-3 and TRBJ2-2; 13 bases are shared with TRBD2. The germline CDR1 and CDR2 sequences are LGHNA and YSLEER. With V trimmed by 2 bases and J by 3 bases, 3 bases remained unmatched. The CDR3 runs 17 residues. The DNA for the CDR3 is TGCGCCAGCAGCCAAACGACTAGCGGGAGGTACACCGGGGAGCTGTTTTTT. It codes for CASSQTTSGRYTGELFF.

The V call is TRBV30, the J call TRBJ2-5; 12 bases line up with TRBD2. The tail of the sequence fits TRBJ2-7 better, so the J call may be wrong. The CDR3 is made up of 13 amino acids. The germline CDR1 and CDR2 sequences are GTSNPN and SVGIG (reference sequence). CDR3: CAWGGLAGFEQYF. CDR3 nucleotide sequence: TGTGCCTGGGGTGGACTAGCGGGATTCGAGCAGTACTTC.

The CDR3 is CAISELTSGTYNEQFF. CDR3 in DNA: TGTGCCATCAGTGAGCTAACTAGCGGGACCTACAATGAGCAGTTCTTC. The V and J genes are TRBV10-3 and TRBJ2-1, with TRBD2 identical over 10 bases. V was clipped by 2 bases and J by 2 bases; unmatched bases: 3. The CDR3 totals 16 residues. Germline V gene lookup returns CDR1 ENHRY and CDR2 SYGVKD.

The V call is TRBV18, the J call TRBJ2-1; no clear D. This CDR3 contains 13 residues. Germline loops: CDR1 KGHSH, CDR2 LQKENI. Trimming pared 0 bases from V and 5 bases from J, leaving 5 bases between. CDR3 sequence (DNA): TGTGCCAGCTCACCACCTCAGGACAATGAGCAGTTCTTC. This encodes CASSPPQDNEQFF.

V and J are TRBV7-9 and TRBJ1-1, with D perhaps matching TRBD1 (5 bases). CDR3 length equals 11 residues. Germline values: CDR1 SEHNR, CDR2 FQNEAQ (reference sequence). V was cut by 8 bases and J by 6 bases, with 10 bases left in between. CDR3 loop: CASLGGAEAFF. The CDR3 DNA sequence: TGTGCCAGCCTCGGAGGGGCTGAAGCTTTCTTT.

The chain joins TRBV6-1 to TRBJ2-1; 10 nucleotides agree with TRBD2. V lost 7 bases to trimming and J lost 8 bases; unmatched junction nucleotides: 5. The CDR3 is made up of 13 amino acids. Germline assignment: CDR1 MNHNS and CDR2 SASEGT. The CDR3 here is CASKPSGSYEQFF. The CDR3 bases are TGTGCCAGCAAACCTAGCGGGAGCTATGAGCAGTTCTTC.

The J gene is TRBJ2-1, the V gene TRBV11-3; 13 positions match TRBD2. Trimming at V came to 7 bases and at J to 4 bases, leaving 7 bases not matched to a gene. This CDR3 comprises 16 residues. Germline CDR1 reads SGHNT; CDR2 reads YENEEA. As DNA, the CDR3 is TGTGCCAGCACCCCACTAGCGGGAGGGGGTTACAATGAGCAGTTCTTC. Protein: CASTPLAGGGYNEQFF.

The chain employs TRBV7-9 and TRBJ2-7; no definite D call. CDR1 SEHNR and CDR2 FQNEAQ come from the germline V gene (reference sequence). The CDR3 loop spans 13 amino acids. Deletions cut 5 bases from V and 5 bases from J, with 13 bases between. CDR3: CASSPPTLDEQYF. The CDR3 coding sequence is TGTGCCAGCAGCCCCCCCACCCTAGACGAGCAGTACTTC.

This rearrangement joins TRBV6-6 to TRBJ1-4; a possible D gene is TRBD1 (6 bases). CDR1 and CDR2 (germline): MNHNY, SVGAGI (reference sequence). This CDR3 has 16 amino acids. Trimming removed 0 bases at V and 7 bases at J, with 15 bases between. Here the CDR3 DNA reads TGTGCCAGCAGTTACTCGACAGGCGGTTCGGGTGAAAAACTGTTTTTT. Translation gives CASSYSTGGSGEKLFF.

This chain links TRBV28 with TRBJ2-3; tentatively, D is TRBD1 (6 bases). The CDR3 is 16 residues long. From germline, CDR1 is MDHEN and CDR2 SYDVKM. V lost 4 bases to trimming and J lost 0 bases, with 14 bases between them. This chain's CDR3 is CASSSPGVISTDTQYF. The CDR3 region has the DNA TGTGCCAGCAGTTCACCAGGGGTCATTAGCACAGATACGCAGTATTTT.

The rearrangement uses TRBV5-1 and TRBJ2-1; 7 positions agree with TRBD1. V lost 2 bases to trimming and J lost 3 bases; unmatched junction nucleotides: 5. This CDR3 has 15 residues. Germline lookup yields CDR1 SGHRS and CDR2 YFSETQ. The CDR3 DNA reads as TGCGCCAGCAGCTTTAGGACAGGAGACTACAATGAGCAGTTCTTC. Encoded protein: CASSFRTGDYNEQFF.